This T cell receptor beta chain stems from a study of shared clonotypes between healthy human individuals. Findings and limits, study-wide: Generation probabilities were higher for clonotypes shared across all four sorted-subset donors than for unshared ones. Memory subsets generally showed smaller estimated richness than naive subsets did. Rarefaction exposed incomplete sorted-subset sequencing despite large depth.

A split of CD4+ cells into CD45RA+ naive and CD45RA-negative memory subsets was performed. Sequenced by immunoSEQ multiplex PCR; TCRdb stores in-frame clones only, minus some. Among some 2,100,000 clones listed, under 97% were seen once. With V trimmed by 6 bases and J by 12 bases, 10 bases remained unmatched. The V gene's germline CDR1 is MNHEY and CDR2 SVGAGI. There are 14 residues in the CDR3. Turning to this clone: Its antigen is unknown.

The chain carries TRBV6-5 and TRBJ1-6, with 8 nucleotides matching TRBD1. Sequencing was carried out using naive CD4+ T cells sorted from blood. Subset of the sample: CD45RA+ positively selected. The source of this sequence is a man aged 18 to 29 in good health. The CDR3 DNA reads TGTGCCAGCAGGGCCGGACAGGGTAGGCGACCCCTCCACTTT. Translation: CASRAGQGRRPLHF.